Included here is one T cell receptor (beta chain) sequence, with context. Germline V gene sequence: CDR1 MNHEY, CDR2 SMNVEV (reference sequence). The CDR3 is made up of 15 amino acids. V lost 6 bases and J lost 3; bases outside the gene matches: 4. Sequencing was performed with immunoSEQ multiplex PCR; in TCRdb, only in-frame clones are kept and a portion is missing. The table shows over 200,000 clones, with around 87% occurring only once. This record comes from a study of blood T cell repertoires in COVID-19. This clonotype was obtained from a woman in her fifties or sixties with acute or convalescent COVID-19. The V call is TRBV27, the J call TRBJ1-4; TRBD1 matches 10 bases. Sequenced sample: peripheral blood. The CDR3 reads CASSRGTGANEKLFF. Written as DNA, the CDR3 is TGTGCCAGCAGCCGCGGGACAGGGGCTAATGAAAAACTGTTTTTT.